This note documents a single T cell receptor (beta chain) sequence. Its specificity is unknown. The V end was cut by 0 bases, the J end by 12 bases, with 21 bases between. CDR1 and CDR2 (germline): MGHRA, YSYEKL. The CDR3 spans 16 residues. The beta constant-region primer was an equimolar mix of two oligonucleotides covering TRBC1 and TRBC2. TCRdb called the UMI-ligation and nested PCR reads again in MiXCR, with one record for every CDR3 protein. The table includes over 20,000 distinct CDR3 sequences, about 11% detected once. The data originate from a study of naive and memory T cell subsets. Points from the study as a whole: Diversity fell and Gini index rose from naive through CM, EM, EMRA.

Sequencing used central memory CD8+ T cells from blood. The chain uses TRBV4-1 and TRBJ2-1; TRBD2 is a possible D gene (6 bases). The clonotype comes from a human donor in good health. The CDR3 sequence is CASSQDLGLLGGWQFF. DNA for the CDR3: TGCGCCAGCAGCCAAGACCTCGGGTTACTCGGGGGATGGCAGTTCTTC.